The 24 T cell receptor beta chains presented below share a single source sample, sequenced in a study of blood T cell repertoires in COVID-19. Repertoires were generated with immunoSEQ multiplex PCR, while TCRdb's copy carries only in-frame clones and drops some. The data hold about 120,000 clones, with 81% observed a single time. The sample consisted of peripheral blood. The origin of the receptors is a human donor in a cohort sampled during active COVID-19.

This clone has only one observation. The CDR3 protein is CASSDPRFDRGTYEQYF. The CDR3 bases are TGTGCCAGCAGTGACCCACGCTTCGACAGGGGAACCTACGAGCAGTACTTC. This chain connects TRBV6-1 to TRBJ2-7, with 8 bases fitting TRBD1. Germline CDR1 MNHNS, CDR2 SASEGT. The junction had 12 bases not matched to a gene; V was cut back by 3 bases and J by 2 bases. The CDR3 is 17 amino acids.

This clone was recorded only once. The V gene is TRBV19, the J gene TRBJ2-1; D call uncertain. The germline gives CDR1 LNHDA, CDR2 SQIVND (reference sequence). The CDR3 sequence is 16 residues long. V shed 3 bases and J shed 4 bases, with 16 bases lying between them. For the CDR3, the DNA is TGTGCCAGTAGTATTGAGACTTCAACGCCTTACAATGAGCAGTTCTTC. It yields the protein CASSIETSTPYNEQFF.

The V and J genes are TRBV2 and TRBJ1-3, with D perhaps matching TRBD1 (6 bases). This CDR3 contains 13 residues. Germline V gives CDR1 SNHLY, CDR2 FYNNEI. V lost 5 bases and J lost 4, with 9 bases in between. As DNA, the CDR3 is TGTGCCAGCAGTACAGGGACCGGAAACACCATATATTTT. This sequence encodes CASSTGTGNTIYF.

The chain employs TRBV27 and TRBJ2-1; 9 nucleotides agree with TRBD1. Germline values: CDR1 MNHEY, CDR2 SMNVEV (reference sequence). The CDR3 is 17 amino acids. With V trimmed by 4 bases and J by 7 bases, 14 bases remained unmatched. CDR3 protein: CASSSNYIRDRANEQFF. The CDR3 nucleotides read TGTGCCAGCAGTTCAAACTACATCCGGGACAGGGCTAATGAGCAGTTCTTC.

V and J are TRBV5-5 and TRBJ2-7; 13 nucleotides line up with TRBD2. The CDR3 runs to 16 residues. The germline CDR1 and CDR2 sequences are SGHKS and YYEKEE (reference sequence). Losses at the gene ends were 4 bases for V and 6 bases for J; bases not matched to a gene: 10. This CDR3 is CASSPSPGLAGVEQYF. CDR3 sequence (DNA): TGTGCCAGCAGCCCGTCGCCCGGACTAGCGGGGGTCGAGCAGTACTTC.

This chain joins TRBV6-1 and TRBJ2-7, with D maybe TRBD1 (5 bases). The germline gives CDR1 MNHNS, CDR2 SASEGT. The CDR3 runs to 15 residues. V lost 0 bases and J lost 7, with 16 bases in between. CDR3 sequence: CASSEAWGPPREQYF. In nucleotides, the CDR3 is TGTGCCAGCAGTGAAGCCTGGGGCCCCCCGAGAGAGCAGTACTTC.

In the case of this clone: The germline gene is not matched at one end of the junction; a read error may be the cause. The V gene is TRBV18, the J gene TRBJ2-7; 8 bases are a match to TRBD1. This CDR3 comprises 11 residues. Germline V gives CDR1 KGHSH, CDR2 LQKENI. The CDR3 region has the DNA TGTGCCAGCTCACGACAAGGACAGGGAATATTC. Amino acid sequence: CASSRQGQGIF.

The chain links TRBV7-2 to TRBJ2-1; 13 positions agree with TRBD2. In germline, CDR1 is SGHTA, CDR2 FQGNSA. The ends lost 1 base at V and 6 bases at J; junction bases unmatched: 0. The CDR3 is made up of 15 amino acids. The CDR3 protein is CASSLGTSGGNEQFF. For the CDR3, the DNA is TGTGCCAGCAGCTTAGGGACTAGCGGGGGCAATGAGCAGTTCTTC.

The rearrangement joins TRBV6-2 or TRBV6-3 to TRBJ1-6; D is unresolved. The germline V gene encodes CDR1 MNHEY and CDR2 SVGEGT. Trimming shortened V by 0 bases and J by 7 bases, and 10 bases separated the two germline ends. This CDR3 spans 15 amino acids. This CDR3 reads CASSYSQRANSPLHF. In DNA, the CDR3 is TGTGCCAGCAGTTACTCGCAGCGGGCAAATTCACCCCTCCACTTT.

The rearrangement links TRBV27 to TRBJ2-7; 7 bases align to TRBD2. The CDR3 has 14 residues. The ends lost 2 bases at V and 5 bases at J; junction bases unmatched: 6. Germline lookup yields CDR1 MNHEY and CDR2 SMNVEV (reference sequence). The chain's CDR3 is CASSLGRGRNEQYF. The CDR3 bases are TGTGCCAGCAGTTTAGGGAGGGGTCGGAACGAGCAGTACTTC.

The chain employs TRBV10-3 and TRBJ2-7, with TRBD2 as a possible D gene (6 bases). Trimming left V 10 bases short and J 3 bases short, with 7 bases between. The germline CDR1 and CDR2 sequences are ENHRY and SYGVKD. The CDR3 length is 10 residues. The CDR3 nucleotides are TGTGCCACCGGGGGCTACGAGCAGTACTTC. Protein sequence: CATGGYEQYF.

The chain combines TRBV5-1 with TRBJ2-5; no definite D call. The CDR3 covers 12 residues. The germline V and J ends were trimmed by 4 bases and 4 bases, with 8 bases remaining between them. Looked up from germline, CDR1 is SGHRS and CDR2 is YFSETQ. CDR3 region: CASSQRRETQYF. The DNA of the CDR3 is TGCGCCAGCAGCCAGAGGCGAGAGACCCAGTACTTC.

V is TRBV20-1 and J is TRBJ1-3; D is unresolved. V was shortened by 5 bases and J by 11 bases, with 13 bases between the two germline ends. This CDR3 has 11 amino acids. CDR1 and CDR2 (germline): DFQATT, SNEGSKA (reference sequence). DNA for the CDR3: TGCAGTGCTTACTCCGGTCTCTCCATATATTTT. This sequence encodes CSAYSGLSIYF.

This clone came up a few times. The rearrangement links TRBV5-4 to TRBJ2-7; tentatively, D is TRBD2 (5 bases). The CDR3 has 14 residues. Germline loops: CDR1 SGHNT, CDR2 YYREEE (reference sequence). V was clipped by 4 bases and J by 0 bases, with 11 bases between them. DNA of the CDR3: TGTGCCAGCAGCGGAGGTGGGATCTCCTACGAGCAGTACTTC. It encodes CASSGGGISYEQYF.

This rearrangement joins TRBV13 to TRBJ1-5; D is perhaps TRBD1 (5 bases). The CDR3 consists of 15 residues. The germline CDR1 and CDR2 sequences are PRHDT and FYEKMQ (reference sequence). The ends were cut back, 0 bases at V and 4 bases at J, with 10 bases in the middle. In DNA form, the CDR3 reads TGTGCCAGCAGCTTAGGCGTAGGGGCAAATCAGCCCCAGCATTTT. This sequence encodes CASSLGVGANQPQHF. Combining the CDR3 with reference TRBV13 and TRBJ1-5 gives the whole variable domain AAGVIQSPRHLIKEKRETATLKCYPIPRHDTVYWYQQGPGQDPQFLISFYEKMQSDKGSIPDRFSAQQFSDYHSELNMSSLELGDSALYFCASSLGVGANQPQHFGDGTRLSIL.

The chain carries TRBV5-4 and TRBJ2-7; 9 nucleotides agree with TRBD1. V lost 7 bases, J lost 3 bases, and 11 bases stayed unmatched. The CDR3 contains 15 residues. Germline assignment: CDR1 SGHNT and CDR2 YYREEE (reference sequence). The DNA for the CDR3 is TGTGCCAGCGTAATCAGGGACAGGGCTTACTACGAGCAGTACTTC. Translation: CASVIRDRAYYEQYF.

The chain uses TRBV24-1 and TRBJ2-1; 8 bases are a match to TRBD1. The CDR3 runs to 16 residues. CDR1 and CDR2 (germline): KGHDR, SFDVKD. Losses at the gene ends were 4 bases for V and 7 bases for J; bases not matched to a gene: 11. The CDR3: CATSENRDRSSNEQFF. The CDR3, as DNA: TGTGCCACCAGTGAAAACCGGGACAGGTCTAGTAATGAGCAGTTCTTC.

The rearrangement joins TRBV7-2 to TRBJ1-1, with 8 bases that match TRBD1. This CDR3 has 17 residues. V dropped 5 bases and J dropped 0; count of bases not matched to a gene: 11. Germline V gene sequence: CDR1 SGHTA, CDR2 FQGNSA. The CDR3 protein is CASSPRGTGALNTEAFF. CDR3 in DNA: TGTGCCAGCAGCCCGAGGGGGACAGGAGCATTGAACACTGAAGCTTTCTTT.

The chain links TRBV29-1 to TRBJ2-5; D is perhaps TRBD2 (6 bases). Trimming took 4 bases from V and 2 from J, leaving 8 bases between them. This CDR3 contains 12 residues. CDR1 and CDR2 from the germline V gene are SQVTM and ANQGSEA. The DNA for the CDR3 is TGCAGCGTTGTGGGACTGCAAGAGACCCAGTACTTC. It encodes CSVVGLQETQYF.

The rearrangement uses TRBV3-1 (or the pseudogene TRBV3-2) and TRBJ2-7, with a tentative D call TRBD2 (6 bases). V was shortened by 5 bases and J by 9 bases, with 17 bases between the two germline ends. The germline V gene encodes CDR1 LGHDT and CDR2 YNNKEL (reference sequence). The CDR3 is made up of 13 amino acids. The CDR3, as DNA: TGTGCCAGCAGCACCCGGGAGAGCCGGGGGCAGTACTTC. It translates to CASSTRESRGQYF.

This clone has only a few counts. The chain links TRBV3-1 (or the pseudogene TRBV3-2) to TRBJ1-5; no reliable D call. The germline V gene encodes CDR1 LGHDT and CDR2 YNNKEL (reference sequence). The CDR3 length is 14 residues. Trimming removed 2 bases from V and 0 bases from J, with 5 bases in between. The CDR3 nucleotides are TGTGCCAGCAGCCAATCCCTTAGCAATCAGCCCCAGCATTTT. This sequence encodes CASSQSLSNQPQHF.

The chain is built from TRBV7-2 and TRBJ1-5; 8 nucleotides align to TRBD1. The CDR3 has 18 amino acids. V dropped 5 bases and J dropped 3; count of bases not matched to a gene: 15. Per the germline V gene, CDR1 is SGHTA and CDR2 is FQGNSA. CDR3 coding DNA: TGTGCCAGCAGCGGACAGGGTTTTGTAGGGTGGGACAATCAGCCCCAGCATTTT. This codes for CASSGQGFVGWDNQPQHF.

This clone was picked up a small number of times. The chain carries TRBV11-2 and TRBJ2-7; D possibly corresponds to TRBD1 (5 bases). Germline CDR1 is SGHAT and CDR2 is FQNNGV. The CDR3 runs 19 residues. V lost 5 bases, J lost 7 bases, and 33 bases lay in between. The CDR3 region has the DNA TGTGCCAGCAGCCAAACCGGACAAAGGGGTCCATCCCTTAGTCGGGAGCAGTACTTC. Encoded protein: CASSQTGQRGPSLSREQYF.

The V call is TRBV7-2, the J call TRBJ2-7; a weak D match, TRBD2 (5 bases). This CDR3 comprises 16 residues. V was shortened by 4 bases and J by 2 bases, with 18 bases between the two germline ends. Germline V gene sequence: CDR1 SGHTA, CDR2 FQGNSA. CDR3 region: CASSSTWTTGTYEQYF. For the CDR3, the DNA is TGTGCCAGCAGCTCCACCTGGACGACGGGAACCTACGAGCAGTACTTC.